This T cell receptor beta chain was captured by sequencing in a study of early T cells in non-severe SARS-CoV-2 infection. Looking at the study overall: The authors sequenced bulk RNA from unsorted whole blood, leaving chains unpaired.

V shed 6 bases and J 2 bases; nucleotides not matched to a gene: 4. The CDR3 consists of 15 residues. Findings and limits, study-wide: Anti-spike CD8 responses were favored in VDJdb matching, and private and CD4 specificities were missed.

Researchers tagged individual cDNA molecules with unique molecular identifiers. MiXCR, applied by TCRdb to the 5' RACE reads, yields one record per CDR3 protein. In the table there are 98,000 or so distinct CDR3 sequences, over 10% of which are singletons. This clonotype turned up a few times. The antigen remains unidentified. This TCR was sampled from an adult who was a healthcare worker with PCR-confirmed SARS-CoV-2 infection or an uninfected control (not recorded which). The chain joins TRBV12-3 or TRBV12-4 to TRBJ2-1, with TRBD2 identical over 10 bases. The sequenced sample was whole blood. Written as DNA, the CDR3 is TGTGCCAGCAGCTCTAGCGGGGGAACCTACAATGAGCAGTTCTTC. Protein sequence: CASSSSGGTYNEQFF.